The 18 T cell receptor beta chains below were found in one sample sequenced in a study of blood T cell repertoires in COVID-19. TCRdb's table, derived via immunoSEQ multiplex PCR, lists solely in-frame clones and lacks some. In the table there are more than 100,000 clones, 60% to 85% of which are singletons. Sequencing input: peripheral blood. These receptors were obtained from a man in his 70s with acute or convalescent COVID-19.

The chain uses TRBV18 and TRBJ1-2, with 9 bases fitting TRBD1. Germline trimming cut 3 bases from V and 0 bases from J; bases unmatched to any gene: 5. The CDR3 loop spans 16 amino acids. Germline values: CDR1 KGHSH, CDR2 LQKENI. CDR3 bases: TGTGCCAGCTCACCCCCGGGACAGGGACCTAACTATGGCTACACCTTC. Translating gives CASSPPGQGPNYGYTF. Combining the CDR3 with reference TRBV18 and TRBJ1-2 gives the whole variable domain NAGVMQNPRHLVRRRGQEARLRCSPMKGHSHVYWYRQLPEEGLKFMVYLQKENIIDESGMPKERFSAEFPKEGPSILRIQQVVRGDSAAYFCASSPPGQGPNYGYTFGSGTRLTVV.

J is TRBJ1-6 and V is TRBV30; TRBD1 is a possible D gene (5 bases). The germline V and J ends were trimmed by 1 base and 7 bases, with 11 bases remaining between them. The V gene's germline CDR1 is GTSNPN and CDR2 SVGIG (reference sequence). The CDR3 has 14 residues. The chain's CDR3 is CAWSGGATNSPLHF. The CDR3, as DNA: TGTGCCTGGAGTGGTGGGGCTACCAATTCACCCCTCCACTTT. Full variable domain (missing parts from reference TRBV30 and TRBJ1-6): SQTIHQWPATLVQPVGSPLSLECTVEGTSNPNLYWYRQAAGRGLQLLFYSVGIGQISSEVPQNLSASRPQDRQFILSSKKLLLSDSGFYLCAWSGGATNSPLHFGNGTRLTVT.

CDR3 coding DNA: TGCGCCAGCAGCATCCGACAGGGTGGGGAGCAGTTCTTC. Residues: CASSIRQGGEQFF. V and J are TRBV5-1 and TRBJ2-1; 7 bases map to TRBD1. The CDR3 totals 13 residues. After removal of 4 bases from V and 10 bases from J, the junction contained 8 bases not matched to a gene. Germline assignment: CDR1 SGHRS and CDR2 YFSETQ. The full variable domain, completed using reference TRBV5-1 and TRBJ2-1, is KAGVTQTPRYLIKTRGQQVTLSCSPISGHRSVSWYQQTPGQGLQFLFEYFSETQRNKGNFPGRFSGRQFSNSRSEMNVSTLELGDSALYLCASSIRQGGEQFFGPGTRLTVL.

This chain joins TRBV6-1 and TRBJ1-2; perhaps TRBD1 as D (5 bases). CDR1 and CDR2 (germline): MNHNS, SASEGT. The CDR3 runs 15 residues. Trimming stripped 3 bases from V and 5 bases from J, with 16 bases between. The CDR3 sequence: CASSERQGGPYGYTF. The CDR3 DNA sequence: TGTGCCAGCAGTGAGAGGCAGGGAGGGCCTTATGGCTACACCTTC.

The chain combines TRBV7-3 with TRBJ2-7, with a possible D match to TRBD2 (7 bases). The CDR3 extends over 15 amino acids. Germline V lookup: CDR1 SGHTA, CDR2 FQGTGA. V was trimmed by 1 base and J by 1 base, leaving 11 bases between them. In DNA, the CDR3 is TGTGCCAGCAGCTTAATAGGGGGGGCGTCCTACGAGCAGTACTTC. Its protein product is CASSLIGGASYEQYF.

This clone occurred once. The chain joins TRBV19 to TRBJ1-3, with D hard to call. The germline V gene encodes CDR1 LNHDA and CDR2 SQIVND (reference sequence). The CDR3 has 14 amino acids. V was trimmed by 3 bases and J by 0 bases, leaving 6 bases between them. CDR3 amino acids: CASSMWSSGNTIYF. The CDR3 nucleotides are TGTGCCAGTAGTATGTGGAGCTCTGGAAACACCATATATTTT.

This CDR3 reads CASSIDLLAGPLGEETQYF. The CDR3 DNA sequence: TGTGCCAGTAGTATAGATTTGCTAGCGGGGCCCCTCGGGGAGGAGACCCAGTACTTC. This chain connects TRBV19 to TRBJ2-5; 9 positions agree with TRBD2. J was trimmed by 5 bases and V by 0 bases; bases with no gene match: 16. CDR3 length: 19 amino acids. CDR1 and CDR2 from the germline V gene are LNHDA and SQIVND (reference sequence).

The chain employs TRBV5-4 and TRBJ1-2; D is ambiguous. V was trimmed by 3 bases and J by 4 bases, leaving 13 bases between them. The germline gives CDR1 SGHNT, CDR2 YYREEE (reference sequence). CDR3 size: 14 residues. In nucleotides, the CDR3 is TGTGCCAGCAGCTCTGTCCCCGGAGTCTATGGCTACACCTTC. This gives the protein CASSSVPGVYGYTF.

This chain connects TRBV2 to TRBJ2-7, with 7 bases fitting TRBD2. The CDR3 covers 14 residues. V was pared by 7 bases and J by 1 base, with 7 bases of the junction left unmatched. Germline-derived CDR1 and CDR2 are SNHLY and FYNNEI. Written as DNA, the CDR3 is TGTGCCAGCAACGGACTAGTTCGTTCCTACGAGCAGTACTTC. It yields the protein CASNGLVRSYEQYF.

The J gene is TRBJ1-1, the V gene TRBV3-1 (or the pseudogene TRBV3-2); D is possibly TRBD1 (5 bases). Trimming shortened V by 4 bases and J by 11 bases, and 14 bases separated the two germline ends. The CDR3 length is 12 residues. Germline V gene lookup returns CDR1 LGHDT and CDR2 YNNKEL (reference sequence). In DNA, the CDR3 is TGTGCCAGCAGCCCTGGGGGGACTTCTGCTTTCTTT. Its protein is CASSPGGTSAFF.

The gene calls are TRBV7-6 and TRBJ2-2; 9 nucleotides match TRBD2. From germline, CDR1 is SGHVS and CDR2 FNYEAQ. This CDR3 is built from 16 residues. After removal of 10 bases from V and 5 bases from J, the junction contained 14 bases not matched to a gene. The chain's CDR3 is CATKTIAGVGTGELFF. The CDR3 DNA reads TGTGCCACAAAAACCATAGCGGGGGTCGGGACCGGGGAGCTGTTTTTT.

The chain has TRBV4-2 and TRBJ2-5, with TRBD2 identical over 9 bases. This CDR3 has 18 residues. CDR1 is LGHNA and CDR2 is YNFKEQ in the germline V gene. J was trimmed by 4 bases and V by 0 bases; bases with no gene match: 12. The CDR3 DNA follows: TGTGCCAGCAGCCAAGACAATGGCGGGGGGGCCGGTGGAGAGACCCAGTACTTC. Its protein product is CASSQDNGGGAGGETQYF.

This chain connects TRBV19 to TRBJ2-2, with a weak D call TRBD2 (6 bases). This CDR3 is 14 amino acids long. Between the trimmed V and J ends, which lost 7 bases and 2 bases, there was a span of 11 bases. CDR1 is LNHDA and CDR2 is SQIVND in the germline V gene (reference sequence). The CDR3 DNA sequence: TGTGCCAGTACTTGGGGGGTTAACACCGGGGAGCTGTTTTTT. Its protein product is CASTWGVNTGELFF.

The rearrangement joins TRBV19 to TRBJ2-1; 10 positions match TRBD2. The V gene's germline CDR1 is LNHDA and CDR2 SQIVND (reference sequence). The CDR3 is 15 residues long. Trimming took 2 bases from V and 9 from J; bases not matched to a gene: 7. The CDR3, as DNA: TGTGCCAGTAGTATAACGGCTAGCGGGGGTGGTGAGCAGTTCTTC. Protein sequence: CASSITASGGGEQFF.

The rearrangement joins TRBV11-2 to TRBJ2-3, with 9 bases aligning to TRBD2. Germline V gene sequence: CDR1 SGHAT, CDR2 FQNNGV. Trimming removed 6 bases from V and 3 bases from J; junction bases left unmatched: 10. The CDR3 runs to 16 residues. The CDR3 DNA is TGTGCCAGCAGAAAAAGACTAGCGGTCGAGACAGATACGCAGTATTTT. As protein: CASRKRLAVETDTQYF.

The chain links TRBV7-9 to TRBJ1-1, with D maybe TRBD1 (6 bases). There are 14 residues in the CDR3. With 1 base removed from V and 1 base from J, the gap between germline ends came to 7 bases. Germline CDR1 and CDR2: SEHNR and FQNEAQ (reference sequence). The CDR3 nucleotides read TGTGCCAGCAGCTTAGAACAGGGGAACACTGAAGCTTTCTTT. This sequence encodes CASSLEQGNTEAFF.

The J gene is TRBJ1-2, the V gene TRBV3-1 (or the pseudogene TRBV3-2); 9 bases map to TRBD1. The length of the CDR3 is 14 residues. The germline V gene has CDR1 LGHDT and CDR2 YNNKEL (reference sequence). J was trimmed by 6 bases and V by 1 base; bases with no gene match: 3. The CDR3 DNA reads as TGTGCCAGCAGCCAAGTGGACAGGGGTAATGGCTACACCTTC. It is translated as CASSQVDRGNGYTF.

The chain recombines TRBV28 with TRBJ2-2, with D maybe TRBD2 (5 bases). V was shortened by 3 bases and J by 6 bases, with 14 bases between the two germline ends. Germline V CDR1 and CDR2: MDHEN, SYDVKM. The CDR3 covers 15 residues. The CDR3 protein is CASSFLGVMAGELFF. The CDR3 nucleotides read TGTGCCAGCAGTTTTCTCGGGGTAATGGCCGGGGAGCTGTTTTTT. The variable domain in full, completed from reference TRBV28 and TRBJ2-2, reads DVKVTQSSRYLVKRTGEKVFLECVQDMDHENMFWYRQDPGLGLRLIYFSYDVKMKEKGDIPEGYSVSREKKERFSLILESASTNQTSMYLCASSFLGVMAGELFFGEGSRLTVL.